The 27 T cell receptor beta chains below come from one sample, sequenced in a study of graft-versus-host responses after intestinal transplantation. These receptors are not linked to any known antigen. Sequencing used immunoSEQ multiplex PCR; TCRdb keeps in-frame clones, though not all of them. The table lists 55,000 to 65,000 clones, about 94% of them singletons, with about 0.4% in the top ten. The specimen comprised unstimulated CD4+ T cells sorted from spleen or lymph node cells, sampled before transplant. Receptors were obtained from a human donor who was the organ donor for an intestinal transplant.

This rearrangement joins TRBV2 to TRBJ1-3; D not resolved. Germline CDR1 and CDR2: SNHLY and FYNNEI. The CDR3 covers 15 residues. Between the trimmed V and J ends, which lost 6 bases and 0 bases, there was a span of 12 bases. The CDR3 loop reads CASRPTGSSGNTIYF. The CDR3 DNA sequence: TGTGCCAGCAGGCCTACGGGGAGCTCTGGAAACACCATATATTTT.

This chain joins TRBV10-3 and TRBJ2-3; 7 positions match TRBD1. The CDR3 spans 14 residues. Losses at the gene ends were 10 bases for V and 1 base for J; bases not matched to a gene: 8. Germline values: CDR1 ENHRY, CDR2 SYGVKD. The CDR3 coding sequence is TGTGCCACGAACAGGGGAAGGGGCACAGATACGCAGTATTTT. Its translation is CATNRGRGTDTQYF.

The rearrangement joins TRBV29-1 to TRBJ2-3; 12 bases match TRBD2. Germline values: CDR1 SQVTM, CDR2 ANQGSEA. The ends lost 7 bases at V and 0 bases at J; junction bases unmatched: 8. CDR3 length: 16 amino acids. The CDR3 protein is CSAGLAGGPSTDTQYF. DNA for the CDR3: TGCAGCGCAGGCCTAGCGGGGGGGCCTAGCACAGATACGCAGTATTTT.

The chain uses TRBV21-1 and TRBJ1-1. TRBV21-1 is a documented pseudogene. CDR3 length: 16 amino acids. The CDR3 loop reads CASSKVRSGMNTEAFF. CDR3 sequence (DNA): TGTGCCAGCAGCAAAGTCAGGTCGGGGATGAACACTGAAGCTTTCTTT.

The V call is TRBV11-2, the J call TRBJ2-2, with D possibly being TRBD2 (5 bases). V lost 5 bases, J lost 5 bases, and 21 bases lay in between. This CDR3 is 17 amino acids long. Germline CDR1 and CDR2: SGHAT and FQNNGV. The CDR3 is CASSPPLAHRRTGELFF. In nucleotides, the CDR3 is TGTGCCAGCAGCCCCCCCCTAGCCCACCGACGGACCGGGGAGCTGTTTTTT.

The chain recombines TRBV19 with TRBJ1-1, with D unresolved. The CDR3 spans 13 residues. Germline CDR1 is LNHDA and CDR2 is SQIVND (reference sequence). V lost 2 bases to trimming and J lost 4 bases, with 8 bases between them. The CDR3 protein is CASSIQVSTEAFF. CDR3 coding DNA: TGTGCCAGTAGTATACAGGTGAGCACTGAAGCTTTCTTT.

The V call is TRBV7-3, the J call TRBJ2-1; D is perhaps TRBD1 (6 bases). The germline CDR1 and CDR2 sequences are SGHTA and FQGTGA. V shed 4 bases and J shed 2 bases, with 12 bases lying between them. CDR3 length equals 15 residues. The CDR3 DNA sequence: TGTGCCAGCAGCTCCACCGGGACAACCTACAATGAGCAGTTCTTC. Amino acid sequence: CASSSTGTTYNEQFF.

The V gene is TRBV7-6, the J gene TRBJ1-1; a possible D gene is TRBD1 (5 bases). This CDR3 has 14 amino acids. The V end was cut by 1 base, the J end by 3 bases, with 9 bases between. Germline V CDR1 and CDR2: SGHVS, FNYEAQ. The CDR3: CASSLGAGDTEAFF. The DNA of the CDR3 is TGTGCCAGCAGCTTAGGGGCGGGGGACACTGAAGCTTTCTTT.

The V call is TRBV5-6, the J call TRBJ1-1; 8 bases line up with TRBD1. Germline CDR1 is SGHDT and CDR2 is YYEEEE. V was clipped by 3 bases and J by 7 bases; unmatched bases: 5. The CDR3 has 13 amino acids. The CDR3 region is CASSYRDRNEAFF. DNA of the CDR3: TGTGCCAGCAGCTACCGGGACAGGAATGAAGCTTTCTTT. Complete variable domain (other parts from reference TRBV5-6 and TRBJ1-1): DAGVTQSPTHLIKTRGQQVTLRCSPKSGHDTVSWYQQALGQGPQFIFQYYEEEERQRGNFPDRFSGHQFPNYSSELNVNALLLGDSALYLCASSYRDRNEAFFGQGTRLTVV.

V usage is TRBV6-1 and J usage is TRBJ2-5; D not resolved. The germline gives CDR1 MNHNS, CDR2 SASEGT. V lost 3 bases, J lost 5 bases, and 7 bases lay in between. The CDR3 length is 12 residues. CDR3 sequence reads: CASSDRRETQYF. CDR3 sequence (DNA): TGTGCCAGCAGTGACCGCCGGGAGACCCAGTACTTC.

The V call is TRBV7-9, the J call TRBJ2-7; 7 bases are shared with TRBD2. There are 13 residues in the CDR3. Per the germline V gene, CDR1 is SEHNR and CDR2 is FQNEAQ (reference sequence). The junction had 8 bases not matched to a gene; V was cut back by 8 bases and J by 4 bases. For the CDR3, the DNA is TGTGCCAGCGCGGGGGTTCGGTTTTACGAGCAGTACTTC. Residues: CASAGVRFYEQYF. The whole variable domain, filled in from reference TRBV7-9 and TRBJ2-7, reads DTGVSQNPRHKITKRGQNVTFRCDPISEHNRLYWYRQTLGQGPEFLTYFQNEAQLEKSRLLSDRFSAERPKGSFSTLEIQRTEQGDSAMYLCASAGVRFYEQYFGPGTRLTVT.

This clone was seen just once. The V and J genes are TRBV7-2 and TRBJ1-3, with no clear D. The CDR3 length is 12 residues. Germline V gene lookup returns CDR1 SGHTA and CDR2 FQGNSA. V lost 8 bases and J lost 2, with 7 bases in between. In DNA form, the CDR3 reads TGTGCCAGCGGTTCTGCTGGAAACACCATATATTTT. Translation gives CASGSAGNTIYF.

This clone was seen only once. The chain carries TRBV7-8 and TRBJ1-5, with D uncertain. Germline V lookup: CDR1 SGHVS, CDR2 FQNEAQ. The CDR3 contains 16 residues. V lost 1 base and J lost 4, with 14 bases in between. The CDR3 spells CASSLEGSQLNQPQHF. CDR3 nucleotide sequence: TGTGCCAGCAGCTTAGAAGGTTCACAGCTAAATCAGCCCCAGCATTTT.

The chain couples TRBV4-1 to TRBJ1-4; D not resolved. There are 15 residues in the CDR3. The germline gives CDR1 MGHRA, CDR2 YSYEKL. V was clipped by 5 bases and J by 5 bases, with 15 bases between them. CDR3 protein: CASSAIHPTNEKLFF. The CDR3 DNA is TGCGCCAGCAGCGCGATCCACCCCACAAATGAAAAACTGTTTTTT.

The V call is TRBV2, the J call TRBJ2-1; D not certain. Deletions cut 4 bases from V and 15 bases from J, with 4 bases between. The CDR3 is 8 amino acids. Germline CDR1 is SNHLY and CDR2 is FYNNEI. For the CDR3, the DNA is TGTGCCAGCAGTGGCCCGTTCTTC. Translated, it gives CASSGPFF.

The genes are TRBV20-1 and TRBJ1-4; TRBD1 might be the D (6 bases). Germline V gives CDR1 DFQATT, CDR2 SNEGSKA (reference sequence). The ends were cut back, 3 bases at V and 10 bases at J, with 9 bases in the middle. The CDR3 consists of 11 residues. The CDR3 DNA is TGCAGTGCTAGGCTAGGGGGAAAACTGTTTTTT. It codes for CSARLGGKLFF.

The chain recombines TRBV6-6 with TRBJ1-2; no reliable D call. The CDR3 length is 12 residues. Germline V CDR1 and CDR2: MNHNY, SVGAGI (reference sequence). Trimming stripped 6 bases from V and 5 bases from J, with 10 bases between. The CDR3 spells CASRENGYGYTF. As DNA, the CDR3 is TGTGCCAGCAGAGAAAATGGGTATGGCTACACCTTC.

The V call is TRBV7-9, the J call TRBJ1-1; no clear D. The CDR3 has 15 amino acids. Germline V lookup: CDR1 SEHNR, CDR2 FQNEAQ (reference sequence). With 1 base removed from V and 0 bases from J, the gap between germline ends came to 9 bases. CDR3 coding DNA: TGTGCCAGCAGCTTAGGTCCGGTAATGAACACTGAAGCTTTCTTT. As protein: CASSLGPVMNTEAFF. Variable domain in full (rest from reference TRBV7-9 and TRBJ1-1): DTGVSQNPRHKITKRGQNVTFRCDPISEHNRLYWYRQTLGQGPEFLTYFQNEAQLEKSRLLSDRFSAERPKGSFSTLEIQRTEQGDSAMYLCASSLGPVMNTEAFFGQGTRLTVV.

The rearrangement joins TRBV5-1 to TRBJ2-3; D uncertain. Trimming removed 0 bases at V and 2 bases at J, with 7 bases between. Germline V gene sequence: CDR1 SGHRS, CDR2 YFSETQ. The CDR3 totals 14 residues. CDR3 residues: CASSLVGFTDTQYF. CDR3 coding DNA: TGCGCCAGCAGCTTGGTGGGCTTCACAGATACGCAGTATTTT.

The genes are TRBV5-4 and TRBJ2-1; TRBD2 aligns across 14 bases. This CDR3 spans 18 amino acids. The ends lost 2 bases at V and 8 bases at J; junction bases unmatched: 12. Germline V gene data show CDR1 as SGHNT and CDR2 as YYREEE (reference sequence). The chain's CDR3 is CASSFGRLAGGPVDEQFF. DNA for the CDR3: TGTGCCAGCAGCTTTGGGCGACTAGCGGGGGGGCCGGTCGATGAGCAGTTCTTC. The full variable domain, rest sourced from reference TRBV5-4 and TRBJ2-1, is ETGVTQSPTHLIKTRGQQVTLRCSSQSGHNTVSWYQQALGQGPQFIFQYYREEENGRGNFPPRFSGLQFPNYSSELNVNALELDDSALYLCASSFGRLAGGPVDEQFFGPGTRLTVL.

V is TRBV6-5 and J is TRBJ2-7; 11 nucleotides align to TRBD1. Unmatched junction bases numbered 7, after V lost 8 bases and J lost 1 base. In germline, CDR1 is MNHEY, CDR2 SVGAGI. The CDR3 contains 15 residues. The CDR3 spells CASSFRDRGSYEQYF. The CDR3 DNA follows: TGTGCCAGCTCCTTCCGGGACAGGGGGTCCTACGAGCAGTACTTC.

The J gene is TRBJ1-4, the V gene TRBV29-1; TRBD1 is a possible D gene (6 bases). The CDR3 consists of 13 residues. Trimming shortened V by 6 bases and J by 8 bases, and 16 bases separated the two germline ends. The V gene's germline CDR1 is SQVTM and CDR2 ANQGSEA. The CDR3: CSVGGGDGEKLFF. DNA of the CDR3: TGCAGCGTAGGGGGAGGAGATGGGGAAAAACTGTTTTTT.

The CDR3 DNA reads TGTGCCAGCTCACGACGTCCCGGGACAGGGGATGGGGCCAAAAACATTCAGTACTTC. Its translation is CASSRRPGTGDGAKNIQYF. The chain joins TRBV18 to TRBJ2-4; TRBD1 matches 10 bases. V shed 4 bases and J 1 base; nucleotides not matched to a gene: 13. CDR3 size: 19 residues. CDR1 and CDR2 (germline): KGHSH, LQKENI. Supplemented by reference TRBV18 and TRBJ2-4, the full variable domain reads NAGVMQNPRHLVRRRGQEARLRCSPMKGHSHVYWYRQLPEEGLKFMVYLQKENIIDESGMPKERFSAEFPKEGPSILRIQQVVRGDSAAYFCASSRRPGTGDGAKNIQYFGAGTRLSVL.

The chain has TRBV6-5 and TRBJ1-4; possible D gene TRBD1, 5 bases. From germline, CDR1 is MNHEY and CDR2 SVGAGI. This CDR3 comprises 13 residues. Between the trimmed V and J ends, which lost 8 bases and 6 bases, there was a span of 13 bases. CDR3 nucleotide sequence: TGTGCCAGCCGGAAGGGGCCCTATGAAAAACTGTTTTTT. Its protein product is CASRKGPYEKLFF.

The chain uses TRBV5-1 and TRBJ1-2; D is unclear. Trimming took off 4 bases at V and 0 bases at J, with 7 bases between the two ends. The germline V gene encodes CDR1 SGHRS and CDR2 YFSETQ. The CDR3 covers 13 residues. The CDR3 here is CASSPGSNYGYTF. The CDR3 nucleotides are TGCGCCAGCAGCCCCGGCTCTAACTATGGCTACACCTTC.

V is TRBV5-1 and J is TRBJ2-5; D perhaps matches TRBD1 (6 bases). The CDR3 has 16 residues. V was clipped by 1 base and J by 4 bases, with 17 bases between them. Germline assignment: CDR1 SGHRS and CDR2 YFSETQ. Written as DNA, the CDR3 is TGCGCCAGCAGCTTGTTAGGTAGTGGGGGCCCAGAGACCCAGTACTTC. This encodes CASSLLGSGGPETQYF. The full variable domain, completed using reference TRBV5-1 and TRBJ2-5, is KAGVTQTPRYLIKTRGQQVTLSCSPISGHRSVSWYQQTPGQGLQFLFEYFSETQRNKGNFPGRFSGRQFSNSRSEMNVSTLELGDSALYLCASSLLGSGGPETQYFGPGTRLLVL.

The J gene is TRBJ2-5, the V gene TRBV6-6; D may be TRBD1 (6 bases). Matching the DNA end better, TRBJ2-7 makes the J call doubtful. The germline gives CDR1 MNHNY, CDR2 SVGAGI (reference sequence). The CDR3 extends over 14 amino acids. The CDR3 is CASSLQGLGYEQYF. CDR3 DNA: TGTGCCAGCAGTCTTCAGGGGTTAGGCTACGAGCAGTACTTC.